The clone carrying this TCR beta chain occurred a few times. The target antigen is unknown. This entry belongs to a study of CD8 T cells in ankylosing spondylitis. The CDR3 sequence is 17 residues long. The V and J ends lost 4 bases and 6 bases, in that order; junction bases with no gene match: 10. CDR1 and CDR2 (germline): SGHNT, YENEEA. Study observations and caveats: Within ankylosing spondylitis blood, a TCR beta motif made up of eight highly homologous variants appeared to be characteristic.

TCRdb itself ran the 5' RACE reads through MiXCR, one entry per CDR3 protein. The sample lists a few hundred thousand distinct CDR3 sequences; around 7.6% were seen once. The chain couples TRBV11-3 to TRBJ1-6; the match to TRBD1 covers 9 bases. The source material was blood, either unsorted or a sorted T cell fraction (not recorded which). This clonotype originated in a male donor with ankylosing spondylitis. The CDR3 loop reads CASSWDRSTGGNSPLHF. For the CDR3, the DNA is TGTGCCAGCAGCTGGGACCGCTCGACAGGGGGTAATTCACCCCTCCACTTT.